Described below is a single T cell receptor beta chain sequence and its context. Antigen specificity is unknown. V was shortened by 5 bases and J by 3 bases, with 18 bases between the two germline ends. There are 16 residues in the CDR3. Germline CDR1 reads LNHDA; CDR2 reads SQIVND (reference sequence). The PCR had 60 Vbeta and 13 Jbeta primers. Assay: immunoSEQ multiplex PCR; the TCRdb copy retains only in-frame clones and omits some. In the table there are 75,000 to 95,000 clones, 80% to 90% of which are singletons. The sample belongs to a study of cytomegalovirus exposure and HLA in healthy donors. Overall study results and limits: Later analysis associated a missense DCLRE1C variant with TCR beta V- and J-gene trimming.

This sequence joins TRBV19 and TRBJ2-3; TRBD2 is a possible D gene (5 bases). The receptor was isolated from a man between 18 and 29 years old in good health and CMV-seronegative. Material: PBMCs. CDR3 nucleotide sequence: TGTGCCAGTAGTTATAACGCGGGTTCCGGGACAGATACGCAGTATTTT. Translated: CASSYNAGSGTDTQYF.